This record looks at one TCR beta chain sequence and its context. In its sample, this clonotype was seen a few times. The clone's antigen remains unknown. No base quality values were provided; no much bigger clone lies one nucleotide off. TCR beta rearrangements were amplified from genomic DNA extracted from peripheral blood rather than from sorted cells or RNA. This entry comes from a study of T cell repertoires in aging, cancer and after chemotherapy (dated by TCRdb to about 2019). A note on the overall study: Donors were distributed across six age groups ranging from 30 or younger to 70 or older, with at least three individuals included per group. Control TCR repertoires from healthy donors were recorded over several months to years, and clear clonal overlap was observed across re-sampling. In total, the full dataset held about 9 million TCR reads. A cohort of 200 to 250 cancer patients (roughly 90 with hematological and around 130 with solid cancers) was assembled, and approximately 95 healthy donors were included as a reference group. Peripheral blood TCR beta repertoires from healthy donors and cancer patients were profiled to examine immunoaging and T cell reconstitution after chemotherapy. General study outcomes and caveats: Compared with age-matched healthy donors, untreated patients with either hematological or solid cancers had significantly lower TCR diversity in the blood along with higher clonality. It was noted by the authors that conclusions about immunological memory after chemotherapy cannot be drawn from the repertoire data. In both cancer cohorts, median generation probability rose over the chemotherapy interval, which suggests that the repertoire was reconstituted through rebound thymic output. In healthy donors, the drop in TCR diversity with age came mainly from a loss of richness, whereas in cancer patients a loss of evenness also played a part.

Rearranged TRB sequences spanning V, D and J segments were amplified by multiplex touch-down PCR using a mixed TRB-A/B primer pool. Illumina adapters and sample indices were added to the amplicons in two consecutive PCR reactions performed with Phusion HS II polymerase. Amplicons were gel-purified using the NucleoSpin Gel and PCR Clean-up kit and were subsequently checked with Qubit and an Agilent 2100 Bioanalyzer. Libraries were sequenced on an Illumina MiSeq using 600-cycle, single-indexed, paired-end runs. Turning to the authors' computational methods: TRB sequences were processed with MiXCR versions 2.12 and 3.0.5. Each unique CDR3 nucleotide sequence was counted as one clone, and only productive sequences with at least two reads were retained. Shannon diversity, evenness, clonality (one minus evenness), and alpha-parameterized diversity profiles from alpha 0 to 5 were included as repertoire metrics. The IGoR algorithm was used to calculate generation probabilities for clones in the paired samples taken before and after chemotherapy. TCRdb reprocessed the public reads (quality trimming at Q25 with fastp, clone calling with MiXCR) and kept in-frame beta chains. Under each unique CDR3 protein, matching rows form one entry showing the most common genes and DNA. The V and J calls were not made by the authors but by TCRdb's processing. In this sample the table shows thousands of distinct CDR3 sequences, roughly 28% of which occur a single time. Together, the top ten hold 5% to 7% of the sample.

The germline V gene (reference sequence) provides CDR1 LNHDA and CDR2 SQIVND. Taken from cysteine to phenylalanine, the CDR3 has 13 residues. Only the CDR3 DNA is retained, 39 bases long and in frame from the first base. The trim is 5 bases for V and 7 bases for J, with a gap of 15 bases between the germline ends. The sequenced sample was blood. The receptor was derived from a human donor in good health. The V gene is TRBV19 and the J gene is TRBJ2-7; no D gene is confidently identified. The CDR3 is CASSPFPGWEQYF. The nucleotide sequence is given as TGTGCCAGTAGTCCCTTTCCTGGGTGGGAGCAGTACTTC. When the CDR3 is completed using the reference TRBV19 and TRBJ2-7 genes on either side, the full variable domain is DGGITQSPKYLFRKEGQNVTLSCEQNLNHDAMYWYRQDPGQGLRLIYYSQIVNDFQKGDIAEGYSVSREKKESFPLTVTSAQKNPTAFYLCASSPFPGWEQYFGPGTRLTVT.